This T cell receptor (beta chain) came from a study of cytomegalovirus exposure and HLA in healthy donors. Primers included in the PCR were 60 Vbeta and 13 Jbeta primers. Repertoires were generated with immunoSEQ multiplex PCR, while TCRdb's copy carries only in-frame clones and drops some. Of about 220,000 clones in the sample, around 80% were seen once. Nominally healthy donors were sampled, though unrecorded immune exposures were likely. This clone was counted a single time. Its antigen is as yet unknown. Regarding the study as a whole: It was in a later analysis that TCR association rates were seen to vary by HLA locus, highest for DRB1 and lowest for HLA-C.

The sequencing sample was made of PBMCs. The receptor was derived from a man younger than 30 in good health and CMV-seronegative.

CDR3 amino acids: CASSPPRDRKNEQFF. The CDR3 coding sequence is TGTGCCAGCAGCCCCCCGCGGGACAGAAAGAATGAGCAGTTCTTC. The chain couples TRBV7-9 to TRBJ2-1; the D gene is possibly TRBD1 (7 bases). The CDR3 covers 15 residues. With 5 bases removed from V and 7 bases from J, the gap between germline ends came to 18 bases. Germline CDR1 is SEHNR and CDR2 is FQNEAQ (reference sequence).